This T cell receptor beta chain was sequenced in a study of long-term antiretroviral therapy in people with HIV. Study results and caveats: CDR3 length ranges were narrower in HIV repertoires than in controls.

As concerns this clone: Its antigen is as yet unknown.

Sequencing relied on immunoSEQ assay v3.0, run at survey level. The table came from immunoSEQ multiplex PCR; TCRdb's copy has only in-frame clones and leaves some out. This table holds 20,000 to 25,000 clones, 80% to 90% found once. Treated in the United States were all of the participants with HIV. There are 11 residues in the CDR3. Germline assignment: CDR1 DFQATT and CDR2 SNEGSKA (reference sequence). V was clipped by 7 bases and J by 5 bases, with 11 bases between them. The sequence was obtained from a woman aged 45 to 65 with HIV. The rearrangement links TRBV20-1 to TRBJ2-5, with D maybe TRBD2 (5 bases). The source material was unsorted PBMCs, sampled approximately 2.6 years after starting antiretroviral therapy. The CDR3 region has the DNA TGCAGTGGGGAGCGGTCCGAGACCCAGTACTTC. Protein product: CSGERSETQYF.